Listed below are T cell receptor beta chains from one sample, sequenced in a study of blood T cell repertoires in COVID-19. Repertoires were generated with immunoSEQ multiplex PCR, while TCRdb's copy carries only in-frame clones and drops some. The table has 500,000 to 600,000 clones, 70% to 90% seen once. Sequencing was performed on peripheral blood. All receptors derive from a woman aged 45-65 years with COVID-19, enrolled during active disease. CDR3s include the opening cysteine and the closing phenylalanine or tryptophan. The D gene is left open where the match is weak. Not every row has a clone size; where given, it reads once, few, many or a size class.

D gene: TRBD1
V gene: TRBV7-9
J gene: TRBJ2-7
clone size: NA
CDR3 DNA: TGTGCCAGCAGCTTAGGGACCGGGACAGGGAGCTACGAGCAGTACTTC
CDR3 protein: CASSLGTGTGSYEQYF

D gene: TRBD1
V gene: TRBV6-5
J gene: TRBJ1-1
clone size: NA
CDR3 DNA: TGTGCCAGCAGTTACTCGCTAGGGGGCAAGACTGAAGCTTTCTTT
CDR3 protein: CASSYSLGGKTEAFF

D gene: NA
V gene: TRBV30
J gene: TRBJ1-2
clone size: NA
CDR3 DNA: TGTGCCTGGCACCGCGGGGAGGGATTTAAAGGCTACACCTTC
CDR3 protein: CAWHRGEGFKGYTF

D gene: TRBD1
V gene: TRBV28
J gene: TRBJ1-5
clone size: NA
CDR3 DNA: TGTGCCAGCGGGGACAGGGCTGATCAGCCCCAGCATTTT
CDR3 protein: CASGDRADQPQHF

D gene: TRBD1
V gene: TRBV5-1
J gene: TRBJ1-2
clone size: NA
CDR3 DNA: TGCGCCAGCAGCTTGTTAACCGGGACAGGGGGTGGCTACACCTTC
CDR3 protein: CASSLLTGTGGGYTF

D gene: NA
V gene: TRBV5-1
J gene: TRBJ1-1
clone size: NA
CDR3 DNA: TGCGCCAGCAGCTTGCCTGGACTGGAAGCTTTCTTT
CDR3 protein: CASSLPGLEAFF

D gene: TRBD1
V gene: TRBV24-1
J gene: TRBJ2-3
clone size: NA
CDR3 DNA: TGTGCCACCAGTGGGACAGGGGATAACACAGATACGCAGTATTTT
CDR3 protein: CATSGTGDNTDTQYF

D gene: TRBD1
V gene: TRBV19
J gene: TRBJ1-6
clone size: NA
CDR3 DNA: TGTGCCACCCGGGACAGGGATAATTCACCCCTCCACTTT
CDR3 protein: CATRDRDNSPLHF

D gene: TRBD2
V gene: TRBV5-1
J gene: TRBJ2-7
clone size: NA
CDR3 DNA: TGCGCCAGCAGCTTTGGGACTAGTTACGGCGAGCAGTACTTC
CDR3 protein: CASSFGTSYGEQYF

D gene: TRBD1
V gene: TRBV10-3
J gene: TRBJ2-7
clone size: NA
CDR3 DNA: TGTGCCATCAGTGAGATGGGACAGGGGTCGTCTCTATCCTACGAGCAGTACTTC
CDR3 protein: CAISEMGQGSSLSYEQYF

D gene: TRBD1
V gene: TRBV24-1
J gene: TRBJ1-1
clone size: once
CDR3 DNA: TGTGCCACCCGGACAGGGGTGGATTGGGGGAACACTGAAGCTTTCTTT
CDR3 protein: CATRTGVDWGNTEAFF

D gene: TRBD1
V gene: TRBV19
J gene: TRBJ2-7
clone size: NA
CDR3 DNA: TGTGCCAGTAGTATTGGGACAGGGGCAGAGCAGTACTTC
CDR3 protein: CASSIGTGAEQYF

D gene: TRBD1
V gene: TRBV19
J gene: TRBJ1-1
clone size: NA
CDR3 DNA: TGTGCCAGTAGTTTCGGACAGGGCCCGGGTGAAGCTTTCTTT
CDR3 protein: CASSFGQGPGEAFF

D gene: NA
V gene: TRBV9
J gene: TRBJ2-1
clone size: NA
CDR3 DNA: TGTGCCAGCAGCCCACATTTTGGGGCCAATGAGCAGTTCTTC
CDR3 protein: CASSPHFGANEQFF

D gene: TRBD1
V gene: TRBV27
J gene: TRBJ2-6
clone size: NA
CDR3 DNA: TGTGCCAGCAGGACCGGGACAGGGCGCTCTGGGGCCAACGTCCTGACTTTC
CDR3 protein: CASRTGTGRSGANVLTF

D gene: NA
V gene: TRBV5-5
J gene: TRBJ1-1
clone size: NA
CDR3 DNA: TGTGCCAGCAGCTTAAACAACCCTAGGTGGGTTCAGAACACTGAAGCTTTCTTT
CDR3 protein: CASSLNNPRWVQNTEAFF

D gene: NA
V gene: TRBV3-1/TRBV3-2
J gene: TRBJ1-6
clone size: NA
CDR3 DNA: TGTGCCAGCAGCCTCCTACAGAGCTCCTATAATTCACCCCTCCACTTT
CDR3 protein: CASSLLQSSYNSPLHF

D gene: TRBD2
V gene: TRBV9
J gene: TRBJ2-1
clone size: NA
CDR3 DNA: TGTGCCAGCAGCGTAAGGACTAGCGGGGGGTCTAGCTCCTACAATGAGCAGTTCTTC
CDR3 protein: CASSVRTSGGSSSYNEQFF

D gene: TRBD1
V gene: TRBV30
J gene: TRBJ1-5
clone size: NA
CDR3 DNA: TGTGCCTGGAGTGTAAAGGGGGCGAGCAATCAGCCCCAGCATTTT
CDR3 protein: CAWSVKGASNQPQHF

D gene: NA
V gene: TRBV18
J gene: TRBJ1-4
clone size: NA
CDR3 DNA: TGTGCCAGCTCACGTCTAACAGGGAACGAAAAACTGTTTTTT
CDR3 protein: CASSRLTGNEKLFF

D gene: TRBD1
V gene: TRBV19
J gene: TRBJ1-5
clone size: NA
CDR3 DNA: TGTGCCGGGGCCGACAGGGGAGAAGGCCAGCCCCAGCATTTT
CDR3 protein: CAGADRGEGQPQHF